The clone carrying this TCR beta chain has a handful of counts. The antigen is undetermined. Some clones are missing from TCRdb's copy, which holds only in-frame ones; the method was immunoSEQ multiplex PCR. In the table there are around 270,000 clones, 87% of which are singletons. This sample was included in a study of Ad26.COV2.S vaccination and SARS-CoV-2 variants. In the study overall: Intramuscular Ad26.COV2.S doses were given once or twice, 56 days apart.

Treatment described: roughly 20 received Ad26.COV2.S at low or high dose, single or two shots; a few received placebo; per-sample allocation not given. Samples came from day 63 after the first vaccine or placebo injection. Participants' vaccine, an Ad26 vector, delivered Wuhan-strain SARS-CoV-2 spike. V trimming: 2 bases; J trimming: 7 bases; junction bases outside the gene matches: 10. Germline V gene data show CDR1 as LGHDT and CDR2 as YNNKEL (reference sequence). The CDR3 loop spans 17 amino acids. Notes on the study in general: Spike-specific CD8+ and CD4+ T cell responses reportedly showed substantial breadth after vaccination. Vaccine recipients had higher spike-specific TCR breadth than placebo recipients.

This clonotype was sampled from a person aged 18-65 years who received the Ad26.COV2.S COVID-19 vaccine or a placebo. The chain carries TRBV3-1 (or the pseudogene TRBV3-2) and TRBJ2-7, with TRBD2 identical over 14 bases. Sequences were derived from peripheral blood, sampled in a trial of Ad26.COV2.S vaccine versus placebo. DNA for the CDR3: TGTGCCAGCAGCCAACCAATGACTAGCGGGGGGGCCAGTGAGCAGTACTTC. Amino acid sequence: CASSQPMTSGGASEQYF.